Listed below are T cell receptor beta chains from one sample, sequenced in a study of blood T cell repertoires in COVID-19. Sequenced by immunoSEQ multiplex PCR; TCRdb stores in-frame clones only, minus some. The data contain about 290,000 clones, 85% to 90% of them singletons. Sequenced material: peripheral blood. These receptors were collected from a man in his forties with acute or convalescent COVID-19. CDR3s include the opening cysteine and the closing phenylalanine or tryptophan. The D gene is left open where the match is weak. Size is omitted from some rows. Given values are once, few, many or a class for expanded clones.

D	J	V	size	CDR3	DNA
TRBD2	TRBJ2-2	TRBV24-1	.	CATDSGGTGELFF	TGTGCCACTGATTCGGGAGGCACCGGGGAGCTGTTTTTT
TRBD1	TRBJ1-2	TRBV5-1	.	CASSPGQLYGYTF	TGCGCCAGCAGCCCGGGACAGCTCTATGGCTACACCTTC
.	TRBJ1-3	TRBV20-1	.	CSASSSGRGNTIYF	TGCAGTGCTAGTTCCTCAGGGAGGGGAAACACCATATATTTT
.	TRBJ2-2	TRBV19	.	CASSMLGGTNTGELFF	TGTGCCAGTAGTATGCTCGGGGGAACGAACACCGGGGAGCTGTTTTTT
.	TRBJ2-7	TRBV6-1	.	CASSEARSSYEQYF	TGTGCCAGCAGTGAAGCGAGGAGCTCCTACGAGCAGTACTTC
TRBD1	TRBJ1-2	TRBV3-1/TRBV3-2	.	CASSQNRGGYTF	TGTGCCAGCAGCCAAAACAGGGGCGGCTACACCTTC
TRBD2	TRBJ2-3	TRBV10-3	.	CAISGAGVGADTQYF	TGTGCCATCAGCGGAGCGGGGGTGGGAGCAGATACGCAGTATTTT
TRBD1	TRBJ1-4	TRBV2	.	CASSGTGGLWANEKLFF	TGTGCCAGCAGCGGGACAGGGGGCCTCTGGGCTAATGAAAAACTGTTTTTT
.	TRBJ1-5	TRBV28	.	CASSLSREDQPQHF	TGTGCCAGCAGTTTAAGCAGGGAAGATCAGCCCCAGCATTTT
TRBD1	TRBJ2-5	TRBV11-2	.	CASSPQGGTGAGETQYF	TGTGCCAGCAGCCCCCAAGGTGGGACAGGGGCTGGCGAGACCCAGTACTTC
.	TRBJ2-1	TRBV15	once	CATSREPGTTEQFF	TGTGCCACCAGCAGAGAACCGGGAACCACTGAGCAGTTCTTC
TRBD2	TRBJ2-5	TRBV2	.	CASSEPAGGAETQYF	TGTGCCAGCAGTGAACCGGCGGGGGGAGCGGAGACCCAGTACTTC
TRBD2	TRBJ2-1	TRBV4-1	.	CASSHPSGRGTNNEQFF	TGCGCCAGCAGCCACCCGTCGGGGCGGGGGACGAACAATGAGCAGTTCTTC
.	TRBJ2-1	TRBV6-5	.	CASSSGGEQFF	TGTGCCAGCAGTTCGGGTGGCGAGCAGTTCTTC
.	TRBJ1-1	TRBV19	.	CASSRITGTEAFF	TGTGCCAGTAGTAGAATTACAGGCACTGAAGCTTTCTTT
TRBD1	TRBJ1-5	TRBV7-2	few	CASSLVGQGGQPQHF	TGTGCCAGCAGCTTAGTGGGACAGGGAGGGCAGCCCCAGCATTTT
TRBD2	TRBJ2-2	TRBV7-8	once	CASSLVWGTRGNTGELFF	TGTGCCAGCAGCTTAGTATGGGGGACTAGAGGGAACACCGGGGAGCTGTTTTTT
.	TRBJ1-1	TRBV7-2	once	CASSLGGGRVETEAFF	TGTGCCAGCAGCTTAGGAGGTGGCAGGGTCGAAACTGAAGCTTTCTTT
TRBD1	TRBJ1-2	TRBV24-1	.	CATSDWGQGGYGYTF	TGTGCCACCAGTGATTGGGGACAGGGGGGGTATGGCTACACCTTC
.	TRBJ2-4	TRBV5-4	.	CASSLKAPGIQYF	TGTGCCAGCAGCTTGAAAGCTCCCGGCATTCAGTACTTC
TRBD1	TRBJ2-1	TRBV19	.	CASMIGRDRGYNEQFF	TGTGCCAGTATGATAGGCCGGGACAGGGGATACAATGAGCAGTTCTTC
TRBD1	TRBJ2-7	TRBV12-5	.	CASGLDRGLRLSYEQYF	TGTGCTAGTGGTTTGGACAGGGGCCTCCGTCTATCCTACGAGCAGTACTTC
.	TRBJ2-1	TRBV5-4	.	CASSFPLGQRFF	TGTGCCAGCAGCTTCCCTTTGGGCCAGAGGTTCTTC
.	TRBJ1-6	TRBV24-1	.	CATSDLSGPLHF	TGTGCCACCAGTGACTTAAGCGGACCCCTCCACTTT
.	TRBJ1-1	TRBV7-8	few	CASSLDSWTEAFF	TGTGCCAGCAGCTTAGACAGTTGGACTGAAGCTTTCTTT
TRBD1	TRBJ1-2	TRBV5-1	once	CASSLEGDRGGYGYTF	TGCGCCAGCAGCTTGGAGGGTGACAGGGGAGGTTATGGCTACACCTTC
TRBD1	TRBJ2-7	TRBV4-1	.	CASSQERTGAYEQYF	TGCGCCAGCAGCCAAGAGCGAACAGGGGCCTACGAGCAGTACTTC
.	TRBJ1-4	TRBV3-1/TRBV3-2	.	CASTPEGAPATNEKLFF	TGTGCCAGCACCCCTGAGGGAGCCCCGGCAACTAATGAAAAACTGTTTTTT
.	TRBJ1-1	TRBV10-3	.	CAISEKAAETEAFF	TGTGCCATCAGTGAGAAGGCGGCGGAGACTGAAGCTTTCTTT
TRBD1	TRBJ1-2	TRBV6-5	once	CASSYGTADLGYGYTF	TGTGCCAGCAGTTACGGGACAGCCGATTTGGGCTATGGCTACACCTTC
TRBD1	TRBJ2-7	TRBV5-6	few	CASSLVGTGVHEQYF	TGTGCCAGCAGCTTGGTTGGGACAGGGGTGCACGAGCAGTACTTC
.	TRBJ2-1	TRBV24-1	.	CATSGLDEQFF	TGTGCCACCAGTGGTCTCGATGAGCAGTTCTTC
TRBD2	TRBJ2-1	TRBV5-1	.	CASSLASQAGGNNEQFF	TGCGCCAGCAGCTTGGCCTCTCAAGCGGGGGGTAACAATGAGCAGTTCTTC
.	TRBJ1-1	TRBV11-2	.	CASSLSGQNTEAFF	TGTGCCAGCAGCTTAAGTGGGCAGAACACTGAAGCTTTCTTT
.	TRBJ2-7	TRBV5-1	.	CASSSQTARSSYEQYF	TGCGCCAGCAGCTCTCAGACAGCTAGATCCTCCTACGAGCAGTACTTC
.	TRBJ1-4	TRBV7-9	.	CASSSTPTNEKLFF	TGTGCCAGCAGCTCGACACCGACTAATGAAAAACTGTTTTTT
.	TRBJ2-2	TRBV9	once	CASSVVGNTGELFF	TGTGCCAGCAGCGTAGTCGGGAACACCGGGGAGCTGTTTTTT
.	TRBJ2-2	TRBV6-5	.	CASKTNRVTGELFF	TGTGCCAGCAAAACGAACAGAGTCACTGGGGAGCTGTTTTTT
TRBD1	TRBJ2-3	TRBV19	.	CASKGLLSGGSPDTQYF	TGTGCCAGTAAGGGTCTCCTGTCAGGGGGTTCCCCAGATACGCAGTATTTT
TRBD2	TRBJ2-3	TRBV11-2	.	CASTMRTSADTQYF	TGTGCCAGCACCATGCGGACTAGTGCAGATACGCAGTATTTT
.	TRBJ2-7	TRBV4-1	.	CASSQGRGLYEQYF	TGCGCCAGCAGCCAAGGGAGGGGACTCTACGAGCAGTACTTC
TRBD1	TRBJ2-1	TRBV5-1	.	CASSLAGTVYNEQFF	TGCGCCAGCAGCTTGGCCGGGACAGTTTACAATGAGCAGTTCTTC
.	TRBJ2-7	TRBV10-3	.	CAISDPKGGVRVEQYF	TGTGCCATCAGTGACCCGAAGGGGGGGGTTAGGGTCGAGCAGTACTTC
.	TRBJ2-1	TRBV5-1	.	CASSPKTGTSNNEQFF	TGCGCCAGCAGCCCAAAAACCGGGACATCTAACAATGAGCAGTTCTTC
.	TRBJ2-7	TRBV5-4	.	CASSTRVPPYEQYF	TGTGCCAGCAGCACGAGAGTTCCCCCCTACGAGCAGTACTTC
.	TRBJ1-1	TRBV19	.	CASSISRVTEAFF	TGTGCCAGTAGTATTTCCAGGGTCACTGAAGCTTTCTTT